These T cell receptor beta chains were read from a single sample in a study of OX40 agonist ivuxolimab in advanced cancers. Sequencing used immunoSEQ multiplex PCR; TCRdb keeps in-frame clones, though not all of them. This table holds some 70,000 clones, roughly 87% found once. The input for sequencing was CD4+ or CD8+ T cells sorted from blood, taken in a trial of the OX40 agonist ivuxolimab. All receptors derive from an adult with an advanced solid tumor such as melanoma, head and neck, liver or kidney cancer. The CDR3 runs from the conserved cysteine through the conserved F or W. The order of the fields is J gene, clone size, V gene, D gene, CDR3 DNA, CDR3 protein. D genes are given only for firm matches. Rows may omit the clone size; those that give it use once, few, many or a size class.

TRBJ2-3	NA	TRBV13	TRBD2	TGTGCCAGCAGCCGCGAAACTAGCGGGAGAGCGACAGATACGCAGTATTTT	CASSRETSGRATDTQYF
TRBJ1-4	NA	TRBV5-1	TRBD1	TGCGCCAGCAGCGCCGACAGGGCTGGTAATGAAAAACTGTTTTTT	CASSADRAGNEKLFF
TRBJ2-2	few	TRBV28	TRBD1	TGTGCCAGCAGGGGACAGGGGGCCGGGGAGCTGTTTTTT	CASRGQGAGELFF
TRBJ2-4	NA	TRBV15	NA	TGTGCCACCAGCGGGACGGGTTCTCTAGCCAAAAACATTCAGTACTTC	CATSGTGSLAKNIQYF
TRBJ1-4	NA	TRBV27	NA	TGTGCCAGCAGTGCCCAGGGAGAGGCTAATGAAAAACTGTTTTTT	CASSAQGEANEKLFF
TRBJ2-1	NA	TRBV6-5	TRBD2	TGTGCCAGCAGTTACTCGGGGGGGAGCTCCTACAATGAGCAGTTCTTC	CASSYSGGSSYNEQFF
TRBJ2-2	NA	TRBV29-1	NA	TGCAGCGTTGCTGTGTCCGGGGAGCTGTTTTTT	CSVAVSGELFF
TRBJ2-7	NA	TRBV2	TRBD2	TGTGCCAGCAGCGGTGGGCGGGAGGTGACCTACGAGCAGTACTTC	CASSGGREVTYEQYF
TRBJ2-2	NA	TRBV5-1	TRBD2	TGCGCCAGCACGGGACTAGCGGGGAACACCGGGGAGCTGTTTTTT	CASTGLAGNTGELFF
TRBJ1-2	medium-sized	TRBV18	TRBD1	TGTGCCAGCTCACCCGGGACAGTTGGGTTTAACTATGGCTACACCTTC	CASSPGTVGFNYGYTF
TRBJ2-5	once	TRBV28	TRBD2	TGTGCCAGCAGTTTATCGGCTAGCGGCGTCCAAGAGACCCAGTACTTC	CASSLSASGVQETQYF
TRBJ1-1	NA	TRBV19	NA	TGTGCCAGGAGGGACGGGACTGAAGCTTTCTTT	CARRDGTEAFF
TRBJ2-3	NA	TRBV19	NA	TGTGCCAGTAATAATCCCCCAGATACGCAGTATTTT	CASNNPPDTQYF
TRBJ1-5	once	TRBV7-6	NA	TGTGCCAGCAGCTCCGAGATGAGTCAGCCCCAGCATTTT	CASSSEMSQPQHF
TRBJ1-4	NA	TRBV25-1	NA	TGTGCCAGTTCAAGGGGGGTCCGGTCCTCCGGTAATGAAAAACTGTTTTTT	CASSRGVRSSGNEKLFF
TRBJ2-1	NA	TRBV19	TRBD1	TGTGCCAGTAGTCATACAGGGGGCGGCAAAAGGGATGAGCAGTTCTTC	CASSHTGGGKRDEQFF
TRBJ1-2	few	TRBV14	NA	TGTGCCAGCAGCCAAGCCGTGCGCCTCTATGGCTACACCTTC	CASSQAVRLYGYTF